Sequencing of this T cell receptor beta chain was carried out in a study of blood T cell repertoires in COVID-19. Study details: Collection of acute and convalescent COVID-19 samples took place in the United States, Italy and Spain. PBMCs, B-cell-depleted T cells, or T cells were the source of the cDNA or gDNA that made up the material.

Unmatched junction bases numbered 10, after V lost 3 bases and J lost 6 bases. CDR3 size: 16 residues. Germline V gene sequence: CDR1 SGHRS, CDR2 YFSETQ. How the authors handled the data: How many nucleated cells were present was estimated from reference gene primer amplification. The method was immunoSEQ multiplex PCR; TCRdb's version includes in-frame clones alone and lacks a portion of them. The D gene and trimming were derived from the DNA, and the V and J assignments and clone size from that table. Of 200,000 to 250,000 clones detected, about nine tenths appear once; the ten largest clones hold 7% to 9%.

This chain joins TRBV5-1 and TRBJ2-2, with 8 bases identical to TRBD2. The material sequenced was PBMCs or T cells enriched from blood (not recorded which). The sequence derives from a man aged 25-45 years in a cohort exposed to, infected with or recovered from COVID-19 (not recorded which). CDR3 region: CASSSYGTRSAGELFF. CDR3 coding DNA: TGCGCCAGCAGCTCGTACGGGACTAGGAGCGCCGGGGAGCTGTTTTTT.